This entry lists 23 T cell receptor beta chains sequenced from one sample in a study of blood T cell repertoires in COVID-19. Only in-frame clones appear in the TCRdb table, and some are missing; sequencing was by immunoSEQ multiplex PCR. The sample consists of about 100,000 clones, 90% of them appearing once. Sequencing was carried out using peripheral blood. The receptors here all came from a man in his fifties with acute or convalescent COVID-19.

V gene TRBV24-1 combines with J gene TRBJ1-3; D unclear. This CDR3 is 16 amino acids long. CDR1 and CDR2 from the germline V gene are KGHDR and SFDVKD. Trimming pared 8 bases from V and 0 bases from J, leaving 16 bases between. The CDR3: CATILAIEYSGNTIYF. The CDR3 region has the DNA TGTGCCACCATCTTAGCAATCGAATACTCTGGAAACACCATATATTTT.

CDR3 region: CATTGAANTEAFF. CDR3 in DNA: TGTGCCACAACAGGGGCTGCAAACACTGAAGCTTTCTTT. V usage is TRBV19 and J usage is TRBJ1-1, with 7 bases aligning to TRBD1. With V trimmed by 10 bases and J by 2 bases, 7 bases remained unmatched. Germline V lookup: CDR1 LNHDA, CDR2 SQIVND (reference sequence). This CDR3 is built from 13 residues. The full variable domain, its missing parts supplied by reference TRBV19 and TRBJ1-1, is DGGITQSPKYLFRKEGQNVTLSCEQNLNHDAMYWYRQDPGQGLRLIYYSQIVNDFQKGDIAEGYSVSREKKESFPLTVTSAQKNPTAFYLCATTGAANTEAFFGQGTRLTVV.

The count of this clone is one. The chain employs TRBV7-2 and TRBJ1-3; TRBD1 matches 7 bases. The CDR3 is 18 amino acids. The trim removed 2 bases at V and 8 bases at J, leaving 18 bases unmatched. Per the germline V gene, CDR1 is SGHTA and CDR2 is FQGNSA. This CDR3 reads CASSLTYRATGYVDTIYF. Written as DNA, the CDR3 is TGTGCCAGCAGCTTAACTTATCGCGCGACAGGGTATGTGGACACCATATATTTT.

The chain recombines TRBV6-5 with TRBJ2-2; 8 bases line up with TRBD2. V trimming: 2 bases; J trimming: 7 bases; junction bases outside the gene matches: 6. CDR1 and CDR2 from the germline V gene are MNHEY and SVGAGI. CDR3 length: 15 amino acids. The DNA for the CDR3 is TGTGCCAGCAGTTACCGGGAGGGCTTGGGCGGGGAGCTGTTTTTT. Amino acids: CASSYREGLGGELFF.

V gene TRBV19 combines with J gene TRBJ2-7; possible D gene TRBD2, 5 bases. Germline V gene sequence: CDR1 LNHDA, CDR2 SQIVND (reference sequence). The CDR3 is 12 amino acids. This CDR3 is CAWTRLFYEQYF. CDR3 DNA: TGTGCATGGACTCGATTATTCTACGAGCAGTACTTC.

V gene TRBV10-3 combines with J gene TRBJ2-7; TRBD1 aligns across 10 bases. Germline lookup yields CDR1 ENHRY and CDR2 SYGVKD. The J segment lost 2 bases and the V segment lost 3 bases, leaving 4 bases of the junction unmatched. The CDR3 contains 15 residues. The CDR3 region is CAISEETGGPYEQYF. The CDR3 nucleotides are TGTGCCATCAGTGAAGAGACAGGGGGCCCCTACGAGCAGTACTTC.

The chain has TRBV19 and TRBJ1-1; D is undetermined. Germline CDR1 LNHDA, CDR2 SQIVND (reference sequence). Trimming left V 2 bases short and J 0 bases short, with 16 bases between. This CDR3 is 17 amino acids long. The CDR3 DNA is TGTGCCAGTAGTATATTCGCCGGCGAGACACTGAACACTGAAGCTTTCTTT. As protein: CASSIFAGETLNTEAFF.

The chain is built from TRBV6-2 or TRBV6-3 and TRBJ2-1, with TRBD2 matching over 10 bases. The trim removed 6 bases at V and 3 bases at J, leaving 5 bases unmatched. This CDR3 spans 15 amino acids. The germline V gene has CDR1 MNHEY and CDR2 SVGEGT. Written as DNA, the CDR3 is TGTGCCAGCAGCCCTAGCGGGGGCCGCTACAATGAGCAGTTCTTC. This encodes CASSPSGGRYNEQFF.

The V call is TRBV6-6, the J call TRBJ2-4, with 13 bases lining up with TRBD2. The germline V gene encodes CDR1 MNHNY and CDR2 SVGAGI (reference sequence). The CDR3 sequence is 16 residues long. The ends lost 6 bases at V and 2 bases at J; junction bases unmatched: 4. CDR3 loop: CASRPLAGGPKNIQYF. CDR3 DNA: TGTGCCAGCAGGCCACTAGCGGGAGGGCCCAAAAACATTCAGTACTTC.

The chain is built from TRBV5-5 and TRBJ2-7, with TRBD2 identical over 7 bases. Germline CDR1 reads SGHKS; CDR2 reads YYEKEE (reference sequence). The CDR3 consists of 17 residues. V lost 1 base, J lost 1 base, and 11 bases stayed unmatched. The CDR3 DNA is TGTGCCAGCAGCTTGTCGGTAGCGGGTGTTATGTCCTACGAGCAGTACTTC. Encoded protein: CASSLSVAGVMSYEQYF.

The chain recombines TRBV15 with TRBJ2-5; the D gene is possibly TRBD1 (6 bases). From germline, CDR1 is LNHNV and CDR2 YYDKDF (reference sequence). V lost 1 base to trimming and J lost 2 bases, with 20 bases between them. This CDR3 has 18 amino acids. The CDR3 spells CATSRGGWKTGTQETQYF. The DNA for the CDR3 is TGTGCCACCAGCAGAGGAGGGTGGAAGACCGGGACACAAGAGACCCAGTACTTC. Full variable domain (outside the CDR3, taken from reference TRBV15 and TRBJ2-5): DAMVIQNPRYQVTQFGKPVTLSCSQTLNHNVMYWYQQKSSQAPKLLFHYYDKDFNNEADTPDNFQSRRPNTSFCFLDIRSPGLGDTAMYLCATSRGGWKTGTQETQYFGPGTRLLVL.

The chain has TRBV4-1 and TRBJ2-5, with a tentative D call TRBD2 (6 bases). This CDR3 is built from 15 residues. Trimming removed 3 bases from V and 4 bases from J, with 15 bases in between. CDR1 and CDR2 (germline): MGHRA, YSYEKL. The CDR3 DNA sequence: TGCGCCAGCAGCCATTTACAGGACGGGGGAGAGACCCAGTACTTC. Protein sequence: CASSHLQDGGETQYF.

This clone was seen only once. V is TRBV7-8 and J is TRBJ2-7; 7 bases agree with TRBD1. Germline V gives CDR1 SGHVS, CDR2 FQNEAQ. With 4 bases clipped from V and 2 bases from J, the junction kept 5 bases outside the gene matches. This CDR3 region has 14 residues. CDR3 loop: CASSSAQGAYEQYF. The DNA for the CDR3 is TGTGCCAGCAGCTCCGCTCAGGGGGCCTACGAGCAGTACTTC.

This clone appeared a single time. The chain uses TRBV5-4 and TRBJ1-3, with a tentative D call TRBD1 (5 bases). The CDR3 contains 16 residues. Germline V gene data show CDR1 as SGHNT and CDR2 as YYREEE (reference sequence). Trimming shortened V by 0 bases and J by 0 bases, and 10 bases separated the two germline ends. DNA for the CDR3: TGTGCCAGCAGCTTGGGAGACAGACGCTCTGGAAACACCATATATTTT. The encoded protein is CASSLGDRRSGNTIYF.

Only a few counts were recorded for this clone. The chain employs TRBV12-3 or TRBV12-4 and TRBJ2-5; D may be TRBD2 (6 bases). Trimming took 5 bases from V and 5 from J, leaving 12 bases between them. This CDR3 region has 13 residues. The CDR3 spells CASSEGLQETQYF. The CDR3 nucleotides read TGTGCCAGCAGTGAAGGACTACAGGAGACCCAGTACTTC.

The rearrangement links TRBV5-6 to TRBJ1-2; TRBD1 aligns across 7 bases. J was trimmed by 8 bases and V by 4 bases; bases with no gene match: 8. The germline CDR1 and CDR2 sequences are SGHDT and YYEEEE. The CDR3 is made up of 13 amino acids. The CDR3 loop reads CASSRGTASGYTF. In nucleotides, the CDR3 is TGTGCCAGCAGCCGTGGGACAGCATCGGGCTACACCTTC.

The chain employs TRBV2 and TRBJ2-3, with TRBD1 as a possible D gene (5 bases). V shed 7 bases and J shed 0 bases, with 17 bases lying between them. Germline V CDR1 and CDR2: SNHLY, FYNNEI. The CDR3 covers 16 residues. CDR3 region: CASTSGAFSSTDTQYF. The CDR3 bases are TGTGCCAGCACCTCTGGGGCGTTTTCTAGCACAGATACGCAGTATTTT.

This clone was counted once. V gene TRBV6-6 combines with J gene TRBJ2-7; 11 bases agree with TRBD2. J lost 2 bases, V lost 6 bases, and 15 bases had no gene match. In germline, CDR1 is MNHNY, CDR2 SVGAGI (reference sequence). The CDR3 totals 18 residues. This CDR3 reads CASSRSLASGRHAYEQYF. The CDR3 bases are TGTGCCAGCAGCCGATCCTTGGCTAGCGGGAGGCACGCCTACGAGCAGTACTTC.

This chain joins TRBV5-6 and TRBJ2-1, with 7 bases lining up with TRBD2. CDR1 and CDR2 (germline): SGHDT, YYEEEE. The CDR3 spans 15 residues. V lost 3 bases and J lost 3; bases outside the gene matches: 6. CDR3 nucleotides: TGTGCCAGCAGCTCGGGGGGACTTAACTACAATGAGCAGTTCTTC. Translation gives CASSSGGLNYNEQFF.

V usage is TRBV10-3 and J usage is TRBJ1-1; D perhaps matches TRBD1 (5 bases). The CDR3 loop spans 13 amino acids. CDR1 is ENHRY and CDR2 is SYGVKD in the germline V gene. The ends were cut back, 2 bases at V and 1 base at J, with 5 bases in the middle. The CDR3 DNA reads as TGTGCCATCAGTGAGGACAGGAACACTGAAGCTTTCTTT. Its protein is CAISEDRNTEAFF.

The rearrangement uses TRBV30 and TRBJ1-3, with TRBD1 identical over 7 bases. Per germline, CDR1 GTSNPN and CDR2 SVGIG (reference sequence). The CDR3 contains 18 residues. The J segment lost 0 bases and the V segment lost 2 bases, leaving 13 bases of the junction unmatched. The CDR3 protein is CAWSSRTGVLLSGNTIYF. CDR3 nucleotide sequence: TGTGCCTGGAGTTCAAGAACAGGGGTTCTACTCTCTGGAAACACCATATATTTT.

This clone has a handful of counts. The V and J genes are TRBV11-2 and TRBJ2-7; D ambiguous. V was trimmed by 5 bases and J by 0 bases, leaving 14 bases between them. Germline CDR1 reads SGHAT; CDR2 reads FQNNGV. This CDR3 has 15 residues. CDR3 region: CASSRTPSHSYEQYF. CDR3 sequence (DNA): TGTGCCAGCAGCCGAACCCCTAGTCACTCCTACGAGCAGTACTTC.

This chain uses TRBV5-5 with TRBJ2-7; 10 positions match TRBD1. Germline lookup yields CDR1 SGHKS and CDR2 YYEKEE (reference sequence). The CDR3 extends over 15 amino acids. The V and J ends lost 2 bases and 3 bases, in that order; junction bases with no gene match: 5. CDR3 residues: CASSFRQGAIYEQYF. CDR3 nucleotides: TGTGCCAGCAGCTTCCGACAGGGGGCCATCTACGAGCAGTACTTC. Full variable domain (missing parts from reference TRBV5-5 and TRBJ2-7): DAGVTQSPTHLIKTRGQQVTLRCSPISGHKSVSWYQQVLGQGPQFIFQYYEKEERGRGNFPDRFSARQFPNYSSELNVNALLLGDSALYLCASSFRQGAIYEQYFGPGTRLTVT.